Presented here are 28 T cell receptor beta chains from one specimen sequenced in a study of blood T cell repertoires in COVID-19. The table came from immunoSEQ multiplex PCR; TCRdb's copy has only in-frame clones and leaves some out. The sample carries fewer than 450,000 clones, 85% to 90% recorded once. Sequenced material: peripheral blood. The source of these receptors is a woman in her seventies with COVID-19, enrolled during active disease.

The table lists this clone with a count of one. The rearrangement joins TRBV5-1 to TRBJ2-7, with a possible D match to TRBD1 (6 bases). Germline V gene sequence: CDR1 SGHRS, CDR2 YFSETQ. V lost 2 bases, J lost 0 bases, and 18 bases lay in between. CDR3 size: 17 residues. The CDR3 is CASSLSGARSTSYEQYF. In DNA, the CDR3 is TGCGCCAGCAGCTTATCAGGGGCCCGATCAACCTCCTACGAGCAGTACTTC. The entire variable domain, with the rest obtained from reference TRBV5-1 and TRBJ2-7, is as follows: KAGVTQTPRYLIKTRGQQVTLSCSPISGHRSVSWYQQTPGQGLQFLFEYFSETQRNKGNFPGRFSGRQFSNSRSEMNVSTLELGDSALYLCASSLSGARSTSYEQYFGPGTRLTVT.

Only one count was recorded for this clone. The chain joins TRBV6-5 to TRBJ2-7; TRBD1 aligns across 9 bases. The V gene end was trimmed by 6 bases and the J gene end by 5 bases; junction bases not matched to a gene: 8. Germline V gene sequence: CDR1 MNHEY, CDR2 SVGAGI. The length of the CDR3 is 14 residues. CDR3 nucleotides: TGTGCCAGCAGGGCTTCGGGACAGGGTCACGAGCAGTACTTC. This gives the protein CASRASGQGHEQYF.

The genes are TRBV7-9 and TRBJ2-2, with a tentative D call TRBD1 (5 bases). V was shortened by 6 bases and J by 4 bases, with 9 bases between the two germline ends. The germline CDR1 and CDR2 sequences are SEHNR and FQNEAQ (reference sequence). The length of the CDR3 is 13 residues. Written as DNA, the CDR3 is TGTGCCAGCAGTATAGGGGCCACCGGGGAGCTGTTTTTT. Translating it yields CASSIGATGELFF.

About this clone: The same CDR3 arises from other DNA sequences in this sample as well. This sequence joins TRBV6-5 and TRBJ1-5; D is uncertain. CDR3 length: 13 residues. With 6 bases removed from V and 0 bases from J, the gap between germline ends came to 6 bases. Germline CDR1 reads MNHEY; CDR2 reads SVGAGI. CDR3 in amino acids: CASSTYSNQPQHF. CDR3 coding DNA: TGTGCCAGCAGCACCTATAGCAATCAGCCCCAGCATTTT.

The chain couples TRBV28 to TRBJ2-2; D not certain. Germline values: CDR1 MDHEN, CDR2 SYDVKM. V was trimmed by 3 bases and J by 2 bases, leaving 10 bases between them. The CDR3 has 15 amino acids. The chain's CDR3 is CASSLRTSNTGELFF. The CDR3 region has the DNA TGTGCCAGCAGTTTGCGCACGAGTAACACCGGGGAGCTGTTTTTT. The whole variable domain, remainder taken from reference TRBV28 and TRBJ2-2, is DVKVTQSSRYLVKRTGEKVFLECVQDMDHENMFWYRQDPGLGLRLIYFSYDVKMKEKGDIPEGYSVSREKKERFSLILESASTNQTSMYLCASSLRTSNTGELFFGEGSRLTVL.

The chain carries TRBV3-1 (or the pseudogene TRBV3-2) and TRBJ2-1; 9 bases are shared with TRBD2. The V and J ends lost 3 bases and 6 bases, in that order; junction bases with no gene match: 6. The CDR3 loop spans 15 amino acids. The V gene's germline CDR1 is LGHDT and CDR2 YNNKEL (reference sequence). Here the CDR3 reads CASSQGVAGVNEQFF. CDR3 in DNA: TGTGCCAGCAGCCAGGGGGTAGCGGGGGTCAATGAGCAGTTCTTC.

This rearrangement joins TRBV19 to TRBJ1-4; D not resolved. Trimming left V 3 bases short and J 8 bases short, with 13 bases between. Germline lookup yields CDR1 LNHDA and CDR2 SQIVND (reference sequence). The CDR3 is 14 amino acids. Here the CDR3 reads CASSIAVFGEKLFF. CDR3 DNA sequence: TGTGCCAGTAGTATCGCAGTTTTTGGCGAAAAACTGTTTTTT.

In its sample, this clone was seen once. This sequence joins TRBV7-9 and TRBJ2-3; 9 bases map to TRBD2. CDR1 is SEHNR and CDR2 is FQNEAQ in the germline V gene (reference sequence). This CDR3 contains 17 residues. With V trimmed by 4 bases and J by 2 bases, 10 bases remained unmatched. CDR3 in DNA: TGTGCCAGCAGCTCCCGCGGGGGGGAGGCTGCCACAGATACGCAGTATTTT. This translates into CASSSRGGEAATDTQYF.

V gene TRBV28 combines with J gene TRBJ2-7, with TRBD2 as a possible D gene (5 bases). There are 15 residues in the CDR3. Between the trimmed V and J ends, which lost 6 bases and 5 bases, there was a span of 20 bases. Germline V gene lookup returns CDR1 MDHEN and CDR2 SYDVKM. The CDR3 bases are TGTGCCAGCAGATCCGCTAGCCAATTCAGGAACGAGCAGTACTTC. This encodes CASRSASQFRNEQYF.

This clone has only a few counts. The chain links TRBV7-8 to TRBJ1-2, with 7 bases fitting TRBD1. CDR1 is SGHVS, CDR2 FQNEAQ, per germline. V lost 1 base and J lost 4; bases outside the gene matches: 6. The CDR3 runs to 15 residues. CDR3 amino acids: CASSLGPTGVYGYTF. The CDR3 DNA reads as TGTGCCAGCAGCTTAGGGCCCACAGGGGTCTATGGCTACACCTTC.

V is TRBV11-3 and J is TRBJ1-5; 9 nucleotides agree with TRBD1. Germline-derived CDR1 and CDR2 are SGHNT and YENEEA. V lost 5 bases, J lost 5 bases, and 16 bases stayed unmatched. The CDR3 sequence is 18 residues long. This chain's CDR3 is CASSLATHRTGEDQPQHF. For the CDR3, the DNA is TGTGCCAGCAGCCTGGCTACCCACAGGACAGGGGAGGATCAGCCCCAGCATTTT. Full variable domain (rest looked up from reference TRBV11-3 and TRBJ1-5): EAGVVQSPRYKIIEKKQPVAFWCNPISGHNTLYWYLQNLGQGPELLIRYENEEAVDDSQLPKDRFSAERLKGVDSTLKIQPAELGDSAVYLCASSLATHRTGEDQPQHFGDGTRLSIL.

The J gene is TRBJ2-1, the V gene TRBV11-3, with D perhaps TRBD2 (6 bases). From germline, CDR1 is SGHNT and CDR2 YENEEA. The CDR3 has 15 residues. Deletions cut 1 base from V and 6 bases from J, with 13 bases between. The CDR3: CASSLAGTGVNEQFF. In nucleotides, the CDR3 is TGTGCCAGCAGCTTAGCCGGGACGGGGGTCAATGAGCAGTTCTTC.

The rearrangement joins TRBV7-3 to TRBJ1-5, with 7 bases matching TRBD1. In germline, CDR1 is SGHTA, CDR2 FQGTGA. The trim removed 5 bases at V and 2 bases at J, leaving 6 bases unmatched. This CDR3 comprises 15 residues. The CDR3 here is CASSTRQGGNQPQHF. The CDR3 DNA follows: TGTGCCAGCAGCACGCGACAGGGCGGCAATCAGCCCCAGCATTTT.

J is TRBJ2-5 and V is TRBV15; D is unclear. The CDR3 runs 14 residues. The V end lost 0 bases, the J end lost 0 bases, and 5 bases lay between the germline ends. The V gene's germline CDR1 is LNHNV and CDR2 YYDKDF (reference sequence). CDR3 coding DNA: TGTGCCACCAGCAGAGACAGGAACCAAGAGACCCAGTACTTC. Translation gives CATSRDRNQETQYF. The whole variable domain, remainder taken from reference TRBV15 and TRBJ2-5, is DAMVIQNPRYQVTQFGKPVTLSCSQTLNHNVMYWYQQKSSQAPKLLFHYYDKDFNNEADTPDNFQSRRPNTSFCFLDIRSPGLGDTAMYLCATSRDRNQETQYFGPGTRLLVL.

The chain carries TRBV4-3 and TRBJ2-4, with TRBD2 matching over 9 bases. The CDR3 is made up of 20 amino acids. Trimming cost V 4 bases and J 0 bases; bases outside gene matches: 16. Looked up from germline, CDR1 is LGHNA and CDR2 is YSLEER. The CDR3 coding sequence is TGCGCCAGCAGCCGCCAAACCGGGACTAGCACTACACTAGCCAAAAACATTCAGTACTTC. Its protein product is CASSRQTGTSTTLAKNIQYF.

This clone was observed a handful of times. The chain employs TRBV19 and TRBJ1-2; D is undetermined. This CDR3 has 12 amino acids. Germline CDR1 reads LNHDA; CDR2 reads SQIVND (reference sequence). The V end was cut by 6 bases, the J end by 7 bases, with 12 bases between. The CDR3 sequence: CASRPPAGGYTF. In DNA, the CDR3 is TGTGCCAGTAGACCCCCCGCAGGTGGCTACACCTTC.

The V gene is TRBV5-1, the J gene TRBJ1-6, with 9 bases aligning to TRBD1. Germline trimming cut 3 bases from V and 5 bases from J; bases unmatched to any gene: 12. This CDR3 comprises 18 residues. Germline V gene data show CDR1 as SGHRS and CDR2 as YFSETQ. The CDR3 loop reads CASSWTGQGKGDNSPLHF. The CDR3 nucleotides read TGCGCCAGCAGCTGGACGGGACAGGGTAAGGGGGATAATTCACCCCTCCACTTT.

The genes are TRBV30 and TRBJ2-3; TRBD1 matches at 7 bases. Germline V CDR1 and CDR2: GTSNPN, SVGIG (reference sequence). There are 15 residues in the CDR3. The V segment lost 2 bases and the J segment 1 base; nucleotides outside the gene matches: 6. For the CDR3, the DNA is TGTGCCTGGAGTCGACTCGGACAGGGCACAGATACGCAGTATTTT. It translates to CAWSRLGQGTDTQYF.

The CDR3 loop reads CASGLVLGTGLAEQYF. The CDR3 region has the DNA TGTGCTAGTGGTTTGGTACTAGGGACAGGGTTGGCCGAGCAGTACTTC. This rearrangement joins TRBV12-5 to TRBJ2-7; 9 nucleotides align to TRBD1. Looked up from germline, CDR1 is LGHNT and CDR2 is FRNRAP. The trim removed 0 bases at V and 6 bases at J, leaving 9 bases unmatched. The CDR3 spans 16 residues.

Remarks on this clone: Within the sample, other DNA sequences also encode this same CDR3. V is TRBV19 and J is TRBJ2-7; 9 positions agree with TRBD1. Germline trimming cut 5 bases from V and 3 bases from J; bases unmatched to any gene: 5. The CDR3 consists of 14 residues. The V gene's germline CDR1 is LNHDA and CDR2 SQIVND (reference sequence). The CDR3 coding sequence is TGTGCCAGTAGTCTGGGACAGGGAAACTACGAGCAGTACTTC. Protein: CASSLGQGNYEQYF.

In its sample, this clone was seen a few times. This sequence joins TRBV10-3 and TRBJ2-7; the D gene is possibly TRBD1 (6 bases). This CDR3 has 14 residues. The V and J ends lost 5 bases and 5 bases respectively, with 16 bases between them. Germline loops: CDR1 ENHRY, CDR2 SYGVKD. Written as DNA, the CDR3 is TGTGCCATCAGTATCAGGGGAGTTGCGGACGAGCAGTACTTC. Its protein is CAISIRGVADEQYF.

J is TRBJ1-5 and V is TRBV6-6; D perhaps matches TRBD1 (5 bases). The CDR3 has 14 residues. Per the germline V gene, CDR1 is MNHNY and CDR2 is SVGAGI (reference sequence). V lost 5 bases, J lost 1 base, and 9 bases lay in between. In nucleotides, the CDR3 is TGTGCCAGCAGTGGCAGGGTCAGCAATCAGCCCCAGCATTTT. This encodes CASSGRVSNQPQHF.

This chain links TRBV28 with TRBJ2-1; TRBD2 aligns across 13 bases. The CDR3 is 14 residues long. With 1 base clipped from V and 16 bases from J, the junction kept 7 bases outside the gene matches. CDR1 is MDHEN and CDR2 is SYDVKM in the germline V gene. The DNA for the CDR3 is TGTGCCAGCAGTTTATCTAAGACTAGCGGGGGGCCATTCTTC. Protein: CASSLSKTSGGPFF.

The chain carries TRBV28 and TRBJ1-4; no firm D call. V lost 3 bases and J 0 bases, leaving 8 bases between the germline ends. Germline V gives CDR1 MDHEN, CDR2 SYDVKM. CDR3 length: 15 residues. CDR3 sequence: CASSLGRTTNEKLFF. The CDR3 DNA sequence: TGTGCCAGCAGTTTGGGCAGGACAACTAATGAAAAACTGTTTTTT.

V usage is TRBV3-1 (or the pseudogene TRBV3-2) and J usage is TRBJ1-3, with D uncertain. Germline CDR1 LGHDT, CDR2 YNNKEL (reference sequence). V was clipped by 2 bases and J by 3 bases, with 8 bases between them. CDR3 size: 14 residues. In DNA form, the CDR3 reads TGTGCCAGCAGCCAACAGGCCGGTGGAAACACCATATATTTT. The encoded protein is CASSQQAGGNTIYF.

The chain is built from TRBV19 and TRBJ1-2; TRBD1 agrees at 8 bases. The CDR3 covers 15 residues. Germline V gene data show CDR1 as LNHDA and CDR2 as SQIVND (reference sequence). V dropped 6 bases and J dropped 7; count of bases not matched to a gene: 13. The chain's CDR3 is CASRNPPGQETGYTF. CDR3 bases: TGTGCCAGTAGAAACCCGCCGGGACAGGAGACTGGCTACACCTTC.

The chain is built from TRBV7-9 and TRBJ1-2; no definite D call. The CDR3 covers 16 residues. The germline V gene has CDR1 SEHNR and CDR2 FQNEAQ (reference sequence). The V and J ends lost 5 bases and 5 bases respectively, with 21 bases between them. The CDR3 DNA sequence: TGTGCCAGCAGCCCCCGTGGCCAGAGACAAATTTATGGCTACACCTTC. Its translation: CASSPRGQRQIYGYTF.

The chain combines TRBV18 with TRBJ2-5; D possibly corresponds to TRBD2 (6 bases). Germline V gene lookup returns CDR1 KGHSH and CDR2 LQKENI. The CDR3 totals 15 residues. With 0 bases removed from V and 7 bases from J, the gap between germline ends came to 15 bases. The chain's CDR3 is CASSPPRAGPGTQYF. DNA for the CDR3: TGTGCCAGCTCACCACCAAGGGCGGGGCCCGGGACCCAGTACTTC.